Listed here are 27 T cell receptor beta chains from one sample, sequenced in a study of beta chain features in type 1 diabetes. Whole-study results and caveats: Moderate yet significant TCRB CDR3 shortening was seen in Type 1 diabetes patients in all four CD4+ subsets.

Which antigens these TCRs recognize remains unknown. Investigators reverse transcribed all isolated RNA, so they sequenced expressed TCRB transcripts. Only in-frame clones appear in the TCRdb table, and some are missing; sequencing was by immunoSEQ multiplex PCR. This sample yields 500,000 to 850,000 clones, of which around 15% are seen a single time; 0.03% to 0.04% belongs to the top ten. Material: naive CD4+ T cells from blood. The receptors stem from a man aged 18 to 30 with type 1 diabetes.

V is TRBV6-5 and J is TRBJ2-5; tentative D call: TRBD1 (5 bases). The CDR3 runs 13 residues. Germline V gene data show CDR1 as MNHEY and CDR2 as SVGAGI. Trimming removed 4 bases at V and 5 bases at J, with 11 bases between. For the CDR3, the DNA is TGTGCCAGCAGTTTCAGGGCGCGGGAGACCCAGTACTTC. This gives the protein CASSFRARETQYF.

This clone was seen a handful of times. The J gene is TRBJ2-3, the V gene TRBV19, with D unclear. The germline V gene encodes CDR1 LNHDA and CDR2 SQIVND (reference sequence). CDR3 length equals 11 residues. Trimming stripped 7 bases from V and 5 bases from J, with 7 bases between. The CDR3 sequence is CASIQGDTQYF. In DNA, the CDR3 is TGTGCCAGTATCCAAGGAGATACGCAGTATTTT.

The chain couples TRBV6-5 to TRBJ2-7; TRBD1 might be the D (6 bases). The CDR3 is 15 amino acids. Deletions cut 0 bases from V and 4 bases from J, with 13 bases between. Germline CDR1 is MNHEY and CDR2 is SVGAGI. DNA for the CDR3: TGTGCCAGCAGTTACTCGAACAGGGCGTCTTACGAGCAGTACTTC. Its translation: CASSYSNRASYEQYF.

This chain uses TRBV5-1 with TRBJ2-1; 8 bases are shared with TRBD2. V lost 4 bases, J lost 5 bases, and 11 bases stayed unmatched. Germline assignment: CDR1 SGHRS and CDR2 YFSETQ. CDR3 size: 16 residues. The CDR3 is CASSRASQAGDNEQFF. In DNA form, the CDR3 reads TGCGCCAGCAGCCGAGCGTCCCAAGCGGGGGACAATGAGCAGTTCTTC.

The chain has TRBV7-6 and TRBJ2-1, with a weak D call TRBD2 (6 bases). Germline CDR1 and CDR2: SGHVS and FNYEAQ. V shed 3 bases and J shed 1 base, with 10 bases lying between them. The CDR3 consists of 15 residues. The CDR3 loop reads CASSFRGESYNEQFF. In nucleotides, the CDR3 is TGTGCCAGCAGCTTTCGCGGGGAATCCTACAATGAGCAGTTCTTC.

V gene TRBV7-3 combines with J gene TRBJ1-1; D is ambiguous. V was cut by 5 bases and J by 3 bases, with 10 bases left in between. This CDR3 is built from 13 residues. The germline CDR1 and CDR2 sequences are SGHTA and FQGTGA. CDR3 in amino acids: CASSATKYTEAFF. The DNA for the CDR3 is TGTGCCAGCAGCGCTACCAAGTACACTGAAGCTTTCTTT.

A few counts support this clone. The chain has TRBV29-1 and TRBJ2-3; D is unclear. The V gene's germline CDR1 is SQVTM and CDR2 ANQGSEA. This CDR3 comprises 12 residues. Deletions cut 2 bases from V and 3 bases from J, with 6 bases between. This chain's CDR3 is CSVELVTDTQYF. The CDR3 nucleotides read TGCAGCGTTGAATTGGTGACAGATACGCAGTATTTT.

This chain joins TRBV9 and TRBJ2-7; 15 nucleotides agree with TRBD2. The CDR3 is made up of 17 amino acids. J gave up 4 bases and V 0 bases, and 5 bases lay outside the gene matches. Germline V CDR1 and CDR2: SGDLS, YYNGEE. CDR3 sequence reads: CASSVGGLAGGPYEQYF. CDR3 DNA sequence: TGTGCCAGCAGCGTAGGTGGACTAGCGGGAGGGCCTTACGAGCAGTACTTC.

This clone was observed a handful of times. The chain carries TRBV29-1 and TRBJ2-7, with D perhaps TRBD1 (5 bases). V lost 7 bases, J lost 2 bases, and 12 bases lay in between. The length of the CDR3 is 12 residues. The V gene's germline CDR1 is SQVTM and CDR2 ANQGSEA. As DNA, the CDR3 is TGCAGCGGCGGCAGGGTGGCCTACGAGCAGTACTTC. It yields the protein CSGGRVAYEQYF.

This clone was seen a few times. For the CDR3, the DNA is TGCGCCAGCAGCTTGATACCCCAGGGGGAGACTTTCTTT. As protein: CASSLIPQGETFF. This chain joins TRBV5-1 and TRBJ1-1; 7 bases are a match to TRBD1. Trimming at V came to 1 base and at J to 12 bases, leaving 9 bases not matched to a gene. Germline CDR1 SGHRS, CDR2 YFSETQ. This CDR3 region has 13 residues. Filled out from reference TRBV5-1 and TRBJ1-1, the complete variable domain reads KAGVTQTPRYLIKTRGQQVTLSCSPISGHRSVSWYQQTPGQGLQFLFEYFSETQRNKGNFPGRFSGRQFSNSRSEMNVSTLELGDSALYLCASSLIPQGETFFGQGTRLTVV.

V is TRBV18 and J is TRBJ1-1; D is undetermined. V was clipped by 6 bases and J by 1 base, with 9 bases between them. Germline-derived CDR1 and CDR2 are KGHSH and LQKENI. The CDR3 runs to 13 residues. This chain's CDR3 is CASSESANTEAFF. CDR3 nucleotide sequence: TGTGCCAGCTCGGAGTCAGCGAACACTGAAGCTTTCTTT.

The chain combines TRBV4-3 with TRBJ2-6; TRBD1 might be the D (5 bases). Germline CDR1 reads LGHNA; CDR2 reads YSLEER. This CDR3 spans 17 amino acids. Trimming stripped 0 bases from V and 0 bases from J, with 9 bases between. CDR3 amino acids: CASSQEGRVSGANVLTF. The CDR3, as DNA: TGCGCCAGCAGCCAAGAGGGCAGGGTCTCTGGGGCCAACGTCCTGACTTTC.

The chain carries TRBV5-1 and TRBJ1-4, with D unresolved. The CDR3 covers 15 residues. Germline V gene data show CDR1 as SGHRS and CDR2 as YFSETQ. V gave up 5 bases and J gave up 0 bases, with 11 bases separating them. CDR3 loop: CASRSGVATNEKLFF. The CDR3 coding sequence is TGCGCCAGCAGATCAGGAGTTGCAACTAATGAAAAACTGTTTTTT.

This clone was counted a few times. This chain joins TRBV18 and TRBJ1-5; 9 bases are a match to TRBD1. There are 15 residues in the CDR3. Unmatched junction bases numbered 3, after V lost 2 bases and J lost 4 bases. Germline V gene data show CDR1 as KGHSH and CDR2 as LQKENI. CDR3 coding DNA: TGTGCCAGCTCACCAAGGACAGGGGATAATCAGCCCCAGCATTTT. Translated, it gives CASSPRTGDNQPQHF.

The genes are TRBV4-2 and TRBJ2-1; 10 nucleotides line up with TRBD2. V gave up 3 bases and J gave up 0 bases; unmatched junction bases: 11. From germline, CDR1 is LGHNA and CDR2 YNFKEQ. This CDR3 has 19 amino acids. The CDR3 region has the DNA TGTGCCAGCAGCCACCCGGGACTAGCGCCCGTAAGCTCCTACAATGAGCAGTTCTTC. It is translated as CASSHPGLAPVSSYNEQFF.

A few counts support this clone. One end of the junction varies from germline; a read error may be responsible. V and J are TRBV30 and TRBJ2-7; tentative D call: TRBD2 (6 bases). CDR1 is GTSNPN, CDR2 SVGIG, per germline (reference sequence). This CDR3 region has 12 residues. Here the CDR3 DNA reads TGTGCCTGGAACACAGGAGGGCCTGAGCGGTACTTC. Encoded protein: CAWNTGGPERYF.

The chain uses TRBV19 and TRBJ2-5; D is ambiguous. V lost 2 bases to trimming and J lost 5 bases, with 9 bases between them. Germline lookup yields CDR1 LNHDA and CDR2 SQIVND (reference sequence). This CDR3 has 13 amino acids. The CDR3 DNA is TGTGCCAGTAGTATAAGGTGGCAGGAGACCCAGTACTTC. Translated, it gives CASSIRWQETQYF.

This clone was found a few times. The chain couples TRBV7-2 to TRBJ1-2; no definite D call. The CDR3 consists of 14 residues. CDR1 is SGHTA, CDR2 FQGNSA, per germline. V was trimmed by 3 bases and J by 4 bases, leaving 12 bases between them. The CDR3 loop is CASSLVVAGYGYTF. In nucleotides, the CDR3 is TGTGCCAGCAGCTTGGTGGTGGCAGGCTATGGCTACACCTTC.

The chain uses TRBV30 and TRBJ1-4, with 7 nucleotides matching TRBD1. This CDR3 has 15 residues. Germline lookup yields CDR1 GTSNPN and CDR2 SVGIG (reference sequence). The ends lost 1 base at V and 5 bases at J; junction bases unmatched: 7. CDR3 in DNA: TGTGCCTGGAGTGGGGGACAGCAAGAAAATGAAAAACTGTTTTTT. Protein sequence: CAWSGGQQENEKLFF.

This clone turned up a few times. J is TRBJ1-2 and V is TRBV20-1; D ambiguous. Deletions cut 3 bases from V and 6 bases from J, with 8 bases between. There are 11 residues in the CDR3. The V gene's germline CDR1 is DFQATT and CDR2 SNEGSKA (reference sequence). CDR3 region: CSASTVHGYTF. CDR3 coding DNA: TGCAGTGCTAGTACAGTTCATGGCTACACCTTC.

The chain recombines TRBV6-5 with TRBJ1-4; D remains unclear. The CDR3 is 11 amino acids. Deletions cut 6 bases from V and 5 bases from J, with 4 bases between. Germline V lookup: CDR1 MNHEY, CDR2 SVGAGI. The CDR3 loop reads CASRENEKLFF. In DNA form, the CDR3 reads TGTGCCAGCAGGGAGAATGAAAAACTGTTTTTT.

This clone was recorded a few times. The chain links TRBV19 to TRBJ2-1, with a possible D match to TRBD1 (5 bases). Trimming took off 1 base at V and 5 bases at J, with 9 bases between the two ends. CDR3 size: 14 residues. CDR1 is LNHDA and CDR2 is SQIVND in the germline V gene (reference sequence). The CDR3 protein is CASSIARVHNEQFF. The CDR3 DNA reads TGTGCCAGTAGTATAGCCAGGGTACACAATGAGCAGTTCTTC.

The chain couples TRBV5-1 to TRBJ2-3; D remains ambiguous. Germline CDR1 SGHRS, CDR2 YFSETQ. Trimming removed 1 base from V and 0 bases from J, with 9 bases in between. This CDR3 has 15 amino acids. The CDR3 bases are TGCGCCAGCAGCTTGCAGCGTGGGAGCACAGATACGCAGTATTTT. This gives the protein CASSLQRGSTDTQYF.

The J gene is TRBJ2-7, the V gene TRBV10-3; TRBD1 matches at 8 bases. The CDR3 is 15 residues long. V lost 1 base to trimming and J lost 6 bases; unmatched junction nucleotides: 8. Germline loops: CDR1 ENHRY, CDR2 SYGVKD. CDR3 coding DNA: TGTGCCATCAGTGAGTACGGACAGGGCCAAGGCGAGCAGTACTTC. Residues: CAISEYGQGQGEQYF.

The CDR3 loop reads CASSGQGQETQYF. CDR3 bases: TGTGCCAGCAGTGGACAGGGGCAAGAGACCCAGTACTTC. V usage is TRBV6-5 and J usage is TRBJ2-5; 9 positions agree with TRBD1. The CDR3 covers 13 residues. V gave up 5 bases and J gave up 2 bases; unmatched junction bases: 0. Looked up from germline, CDR1 is MNHEY and CDR2 is SVGAGI.

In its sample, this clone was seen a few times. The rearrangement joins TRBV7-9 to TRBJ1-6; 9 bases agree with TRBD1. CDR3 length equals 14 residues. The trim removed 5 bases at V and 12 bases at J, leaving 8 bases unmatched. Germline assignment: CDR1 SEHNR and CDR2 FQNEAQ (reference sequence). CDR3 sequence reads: CASSKGQGLEPLHF. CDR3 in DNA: TGTGCCAGCAGCAAAGGACAGGGGCTAGAACCCCTCCACTTT.

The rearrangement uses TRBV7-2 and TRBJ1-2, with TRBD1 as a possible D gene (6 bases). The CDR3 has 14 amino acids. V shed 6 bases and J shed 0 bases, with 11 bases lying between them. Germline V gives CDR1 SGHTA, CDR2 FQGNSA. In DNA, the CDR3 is TGTGCCAGCAGGAAGGACAGCTCTAACTATGGCTACACCTTC. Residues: CASRKDSSNYGYTF.